This T cell receptor beta chain is drawn from a study of blood T cell repertoires in COVID-19. The overall study: Samples came from the United States, Italy and Spain, spanning acute and convalescent COVID-19. T cells, B-cell-depleted T cells, or PBMCs supplied cDNA or gDNA.

CDR3 size: 13 residues. Trimming took 3 bases from V and 7 from J, leaving 11 bases between them. Source study methods: Reference gene primer amplification gave estimated nucleated cell counts. Method: immunoSEQ multiplex PCR; TCRdb's copy keeps in-frame clones and lacks some. V and J calls and clone size are copied from that table; D and trimming were computed from the DNA. Counted here are more than 30,000 clones, about 89% occurring once; the ten biggest clones make up under 30%. The V gene is TRBV12-3 or TRBV12-4, the J gene TRBJ2-3; TRBD2 is a possible D gene (5 bases). This clonotype was obtained from a man aged 50 to 60 with active or convalescent COVID-19. The source material was peripheral blood. This CDR3 is CASSLDSLNTQYF. The CDR3 nucleotides read TGTGCCAGCAGTTTGGACTCGTTGAATACGCAGTATTTT.